This T cell receptor (beta chain) comes out of a study of blood T cell repertoires in COVID-19. Study as a whole: Acute and convalescent COVID-19 samples came from the United States, Italy and Spain. Nucleic acid was either cDNA or gDNA, and it came from T cells, B-cell-depleted T cells, or PBMCs.

Deletions cut 5 bases from V and 3 bases from J, with 23 bases between. CDR3 length: 17 residues. Germline assignment: CDR1 SGHNT and CDR2 YYREEE (reference sequence). In the original analysis: Reference gene primer amplification gave nucleated cell count estimates. Data came from immunoSEQ multiplex PCR; TCRdb stores just in-frame clones and leaves some out. V and J calls and clone size are given by that table; D and trimming were obtained from the DNA. The table records some 200,000 clones, 75% to 85% of them present only once. The receptor comes from a human donor in a cohort sampled during active COVID-19. The sequenced sample consisted of peripheral blood. The rearrangement uses TRBV5-4 and TRBJ1-1, with TRBD1 as a possible D gene (6 bases). The CDR3 DNA reads TGTGCCAGCAGAACAGCGTCTGGGGGGGGCGAGGACACTGAAGCTTTCTTT. Protein sequence: CASRTASGGGEDTEAFF.